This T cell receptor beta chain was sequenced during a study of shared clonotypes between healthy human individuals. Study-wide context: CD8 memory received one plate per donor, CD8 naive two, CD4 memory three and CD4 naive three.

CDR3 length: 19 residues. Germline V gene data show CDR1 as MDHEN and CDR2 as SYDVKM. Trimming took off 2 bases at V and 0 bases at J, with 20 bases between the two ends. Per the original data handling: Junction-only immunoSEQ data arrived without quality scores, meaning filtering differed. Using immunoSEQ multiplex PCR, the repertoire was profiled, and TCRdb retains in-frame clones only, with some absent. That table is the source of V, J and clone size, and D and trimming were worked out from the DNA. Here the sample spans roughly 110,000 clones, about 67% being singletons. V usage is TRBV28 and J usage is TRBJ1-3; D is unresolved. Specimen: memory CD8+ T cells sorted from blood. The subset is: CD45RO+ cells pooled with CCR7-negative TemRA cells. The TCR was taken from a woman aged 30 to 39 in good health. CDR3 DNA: TGTGCCAGCAGTTTAGGTTGGGGTCGCACTTTTGGCTCTGGAAACACCATATATTTT. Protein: CASSLGWGRTFGSGNTIYF.